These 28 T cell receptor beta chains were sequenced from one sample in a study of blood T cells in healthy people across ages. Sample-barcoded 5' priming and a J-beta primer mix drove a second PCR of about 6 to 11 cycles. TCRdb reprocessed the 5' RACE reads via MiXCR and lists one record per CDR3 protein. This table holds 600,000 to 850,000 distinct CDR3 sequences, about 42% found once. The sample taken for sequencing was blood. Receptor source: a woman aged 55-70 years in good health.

CDR3 coding DNA: TGTGCCAGCAGTTACTCTGGGCAGAACAATGAGCAGTTCTTC. It encodes CASSYSGQNNEQFF. The V gene is TRBV6-2 or TRBV6-3, the J gene TRBJ2-1, with D unclear. CDR1 MNHEY and CDR2 SVGEGT come from the germline V gene. With 0 bases removed from V and 5 bases from J, the gap between germline ends came to 8 bases. The CDR3 runs to 14 residues.

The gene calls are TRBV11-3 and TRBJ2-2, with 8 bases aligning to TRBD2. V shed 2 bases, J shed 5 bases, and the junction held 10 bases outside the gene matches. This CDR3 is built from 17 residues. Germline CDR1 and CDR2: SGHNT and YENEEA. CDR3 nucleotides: TGTGCCAGCAGCTTAAAAACTAGCGGCAGTTGGACCGGGGAGCTGTTTTTT. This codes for CASSLKTSGSWTGELFF.

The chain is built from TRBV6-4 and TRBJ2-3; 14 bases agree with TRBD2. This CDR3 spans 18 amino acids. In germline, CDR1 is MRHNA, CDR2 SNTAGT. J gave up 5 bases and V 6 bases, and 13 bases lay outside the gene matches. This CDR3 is CASSSGTSGSLGGDTQYF. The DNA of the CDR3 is TGTGCCAGCAGCTCCGGGACTAGCGGGAGTTTGGGGGGAGATACGCAGTATTTT.

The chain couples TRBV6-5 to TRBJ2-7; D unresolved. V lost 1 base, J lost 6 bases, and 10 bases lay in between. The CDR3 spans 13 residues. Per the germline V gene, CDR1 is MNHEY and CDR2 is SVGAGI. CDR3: CASSYLERVEQYF. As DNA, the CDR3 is TGTGCCAGCAGTTACTTGGAAAGGGTCGAGCAGTACTTC.

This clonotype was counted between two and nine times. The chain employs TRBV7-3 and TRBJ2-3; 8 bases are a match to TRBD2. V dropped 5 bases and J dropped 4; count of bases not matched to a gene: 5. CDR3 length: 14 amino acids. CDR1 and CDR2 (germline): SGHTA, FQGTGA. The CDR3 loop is CASSRGLVPDTQYF. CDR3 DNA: TGTGCCAGCAGCCGGGGACTAGTTCCAGATACGCAGTATTTT. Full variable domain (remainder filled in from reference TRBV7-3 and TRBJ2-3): GAGVSQTPSNKVTEKGKYVELRCDPISGHTALYWYRQSLGQGPEFLIYFQGTGAADDSGLPNDRFFAVRPEGSVSTLKIQRTERGDSAVYLCASSRGLVPDTQYFGPGTRLTVL.

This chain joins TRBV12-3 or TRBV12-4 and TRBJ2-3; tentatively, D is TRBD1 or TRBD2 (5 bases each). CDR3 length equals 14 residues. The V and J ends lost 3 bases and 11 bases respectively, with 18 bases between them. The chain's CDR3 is CASSLGTAGIGQYF. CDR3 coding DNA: TGTGCCAGCAGTTTGGGGACGGCTGGTATCGGGCAGTATTTT.

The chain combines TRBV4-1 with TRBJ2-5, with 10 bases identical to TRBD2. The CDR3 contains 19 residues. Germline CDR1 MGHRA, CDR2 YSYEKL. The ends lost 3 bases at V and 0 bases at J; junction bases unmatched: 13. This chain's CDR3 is CASSHPSGRADLYQETQYF. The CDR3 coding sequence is TGCGCCAGCAGCCATCCCAGCGGGAGGGCCGACCTCTACCAAGAGACCCAGTACTTC.

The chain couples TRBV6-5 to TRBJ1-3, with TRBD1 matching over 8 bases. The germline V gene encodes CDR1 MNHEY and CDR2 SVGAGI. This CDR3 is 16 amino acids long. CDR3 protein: CATRRGPLTPGNTIYF. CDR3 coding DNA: TGTGCAACACGCAGGGGGCCCCTCACGCCCGGAAACACCATATATTTT.

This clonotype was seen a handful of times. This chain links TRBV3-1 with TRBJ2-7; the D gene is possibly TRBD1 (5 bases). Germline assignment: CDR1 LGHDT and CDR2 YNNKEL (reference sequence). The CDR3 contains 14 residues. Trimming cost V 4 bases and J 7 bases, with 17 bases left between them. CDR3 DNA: TGTGCCAGCAGCCGGGGCAGCCCTGTGAATGAGCAGTACTTC. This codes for CASSRGSPVNEQYF.

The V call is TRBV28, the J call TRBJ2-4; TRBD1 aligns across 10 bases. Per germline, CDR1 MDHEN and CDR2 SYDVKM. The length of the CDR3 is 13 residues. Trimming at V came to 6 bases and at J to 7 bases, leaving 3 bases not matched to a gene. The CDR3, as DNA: TGTGCCAGCAGGACAGGGGGCAGGAACATTCAGTACTTC. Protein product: CASRTGGRNIQYF.

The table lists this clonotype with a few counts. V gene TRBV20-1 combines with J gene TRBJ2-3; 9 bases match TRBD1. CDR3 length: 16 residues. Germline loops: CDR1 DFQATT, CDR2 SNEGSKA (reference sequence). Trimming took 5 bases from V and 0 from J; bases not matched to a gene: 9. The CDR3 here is CSAFIGTGRSTDTQYF. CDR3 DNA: TGCAGTGCTTTCATTGGGACAGGGCGTAGCACAGATACGCAGTATTTT.

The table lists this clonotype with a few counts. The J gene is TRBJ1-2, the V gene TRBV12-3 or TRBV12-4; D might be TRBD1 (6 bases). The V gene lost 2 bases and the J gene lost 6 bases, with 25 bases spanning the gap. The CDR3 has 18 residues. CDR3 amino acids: CASSLRAGGGGHLNGYTF. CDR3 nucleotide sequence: TGTGCCAGCAGTTTACGCGCGGGGGGCGGGGGCCATCTAAATGGCTACACCTTC.

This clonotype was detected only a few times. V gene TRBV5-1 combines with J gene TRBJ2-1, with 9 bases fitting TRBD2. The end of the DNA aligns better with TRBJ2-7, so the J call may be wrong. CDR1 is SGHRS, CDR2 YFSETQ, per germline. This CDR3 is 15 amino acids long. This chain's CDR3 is CASSYSGGSYNEQYF. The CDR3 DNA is TGCGCCAGCAGCTATAGCGGGGGTTCCTACAATGAGCAGTACTTC.

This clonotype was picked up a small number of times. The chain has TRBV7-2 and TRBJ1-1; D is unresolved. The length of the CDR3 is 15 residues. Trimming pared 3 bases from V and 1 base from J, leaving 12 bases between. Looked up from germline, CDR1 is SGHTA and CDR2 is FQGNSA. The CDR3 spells CASSFGSQTNTEAFF. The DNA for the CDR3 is TGTGCCAGCAGCTTCGGGTCTCAGACGAACACTGAAGCTTTCTTT. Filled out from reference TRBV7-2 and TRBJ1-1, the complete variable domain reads GAGVSQSPSNKVTEKGKDVELRCDPISGHTALYWYRQSLGQGLEFLIYFQGNSAPDKSGLPSDRFSAERTGGSVSTLTIQRTQQEDSAVYLCASSFGSQTNTEAFFGQGTRLTVV.

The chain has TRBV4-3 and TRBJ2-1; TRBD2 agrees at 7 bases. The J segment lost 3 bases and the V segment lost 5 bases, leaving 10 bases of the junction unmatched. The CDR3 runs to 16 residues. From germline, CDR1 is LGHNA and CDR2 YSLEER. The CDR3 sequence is CASSYGEGLSYNEQFF. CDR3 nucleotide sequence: TGCGCCAGCAGCTATGGGGAGGGACTAAGCTACAATGAGCAGTTCTTC.

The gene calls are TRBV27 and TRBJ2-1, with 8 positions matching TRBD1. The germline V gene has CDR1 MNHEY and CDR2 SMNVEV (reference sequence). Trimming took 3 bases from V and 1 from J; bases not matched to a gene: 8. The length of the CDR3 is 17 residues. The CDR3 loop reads CASSFGIGQGSYNEQFF. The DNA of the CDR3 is TGTGCCAGCAGTTTCGGGATCGGACAGGGATCCTACAATGAGCAGTTCTTC.

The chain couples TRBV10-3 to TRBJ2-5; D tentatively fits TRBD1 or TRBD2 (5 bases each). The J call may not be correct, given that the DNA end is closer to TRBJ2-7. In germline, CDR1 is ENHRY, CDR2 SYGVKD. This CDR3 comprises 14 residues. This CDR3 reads CAISEEGFPHEQYF. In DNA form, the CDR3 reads TGTGCCATCAGTGAAGAGGGGTTCCCTCACGAGCAGTACTTC.

The CDR3 sequence: CSVGSPTSGITGELFF. DNA of the CDR3: TGCAGCGTTGGATCCCCGACTAGCGGGATTACCGGGGAGCTGTTTTTT. The gene calls are TRBV29-1 and TRBJ2-2; TRBD2 aligns across 11 bases. Losses at the gene ends were 4 bases for V and 5 bases for J; bases not matched to a gene: 9. The germline V gene encodes CDR1 SQVTM and CDR2 ANQGSEA. The CDR3 extends over 16 amino acids.

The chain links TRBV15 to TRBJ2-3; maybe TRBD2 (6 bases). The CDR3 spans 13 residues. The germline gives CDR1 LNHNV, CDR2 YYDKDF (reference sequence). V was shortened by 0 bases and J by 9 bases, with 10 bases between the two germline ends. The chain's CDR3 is CATSRDPEGTQYF. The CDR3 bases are TGTGCCACCAGCAGAGACCCGGAGGGGACGCAGTATTTT.

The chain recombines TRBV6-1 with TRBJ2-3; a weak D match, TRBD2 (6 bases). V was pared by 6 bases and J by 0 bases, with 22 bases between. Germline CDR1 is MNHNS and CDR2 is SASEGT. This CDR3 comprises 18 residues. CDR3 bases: TGTGCCAGCAGAACACGGGGCCCCGGGACTCGCAGCACAGATACGCAGTATTTT. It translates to CASRTRGPGTRSTDTQYF.

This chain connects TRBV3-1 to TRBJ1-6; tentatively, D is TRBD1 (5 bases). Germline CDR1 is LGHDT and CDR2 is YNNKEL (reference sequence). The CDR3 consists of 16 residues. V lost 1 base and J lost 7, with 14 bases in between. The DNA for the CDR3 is TGTGCCAGCAGCCAAGCCGGGGGGTCAGAGAATTCACCCCTCCACTTT. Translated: CASSQAGGSENSPLHF.

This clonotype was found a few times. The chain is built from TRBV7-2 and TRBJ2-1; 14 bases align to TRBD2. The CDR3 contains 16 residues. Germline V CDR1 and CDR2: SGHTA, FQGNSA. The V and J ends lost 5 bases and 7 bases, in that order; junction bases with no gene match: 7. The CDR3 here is CASSLSRTSGGNEQFF. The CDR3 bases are TGTGCCAGCAGCCTGTCGAGGACTAGCGGGGGGAATGAGCAGTTCTTC.

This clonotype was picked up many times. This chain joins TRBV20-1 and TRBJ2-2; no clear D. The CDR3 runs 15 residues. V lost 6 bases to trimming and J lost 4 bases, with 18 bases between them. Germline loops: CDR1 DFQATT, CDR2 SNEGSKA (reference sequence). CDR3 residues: CSAPEHGRSTGELFF. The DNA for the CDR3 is TGCAGTGCGCCCGAACATGGTCGTAGCACCGGGGAGCTGTTTTTT.

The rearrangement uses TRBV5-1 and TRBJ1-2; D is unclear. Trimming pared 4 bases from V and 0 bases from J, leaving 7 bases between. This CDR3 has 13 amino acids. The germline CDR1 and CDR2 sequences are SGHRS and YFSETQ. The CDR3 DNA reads TGCGCCAGCAGCCCGGATACTAACTATGGCTACACCTTC. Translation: CASSPDTNYGYTF.

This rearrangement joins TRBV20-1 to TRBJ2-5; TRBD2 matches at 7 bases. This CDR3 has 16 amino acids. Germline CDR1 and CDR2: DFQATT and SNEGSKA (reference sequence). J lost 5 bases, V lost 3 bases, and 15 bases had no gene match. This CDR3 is CSASALGGGTGETQYF. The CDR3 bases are TGCAGTGCTAGTGCCCTCGGCGGGGGTACGGGGGAGACCCAGTACTTC.

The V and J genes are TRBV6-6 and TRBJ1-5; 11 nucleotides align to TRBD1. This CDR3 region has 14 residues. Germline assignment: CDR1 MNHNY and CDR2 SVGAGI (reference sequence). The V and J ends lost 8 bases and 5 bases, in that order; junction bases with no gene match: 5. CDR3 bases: TGTGCCAGCGGCGAGGGACAGGGGGATCAGCCCCAGCATTTT. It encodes CASGEGQGDQPQHF.

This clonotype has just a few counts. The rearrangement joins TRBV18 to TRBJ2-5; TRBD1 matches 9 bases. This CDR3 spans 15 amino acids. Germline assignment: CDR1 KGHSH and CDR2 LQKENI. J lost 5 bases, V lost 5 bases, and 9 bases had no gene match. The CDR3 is CASSLSDRGGETQYF. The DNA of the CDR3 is TGTGCCAGCTCATTATCGGACAGGGGAGGCGAGACCCAGTACTTC. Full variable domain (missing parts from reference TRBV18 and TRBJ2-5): NAGVMQNPRHLVRRRGQEARLRCSPMKGHSHVYWYRQLPEEGLKFMVYLQKENIIDESGMPKERFSAEFPKEGPSILRIQQVVRGDSAAYFCASSLSDRGGETQYFGPGTRLLVL.

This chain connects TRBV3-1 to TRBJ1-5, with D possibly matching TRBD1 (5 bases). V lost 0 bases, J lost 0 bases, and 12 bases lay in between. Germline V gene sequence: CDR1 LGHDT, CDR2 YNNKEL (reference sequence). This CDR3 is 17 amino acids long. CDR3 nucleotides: TGTGCCAGCAGCCAAGAACGCCCCAGGGTTAGCAATCAGCCCCAGCATTTT. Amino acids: CASSQERPRVSNQPQHF.